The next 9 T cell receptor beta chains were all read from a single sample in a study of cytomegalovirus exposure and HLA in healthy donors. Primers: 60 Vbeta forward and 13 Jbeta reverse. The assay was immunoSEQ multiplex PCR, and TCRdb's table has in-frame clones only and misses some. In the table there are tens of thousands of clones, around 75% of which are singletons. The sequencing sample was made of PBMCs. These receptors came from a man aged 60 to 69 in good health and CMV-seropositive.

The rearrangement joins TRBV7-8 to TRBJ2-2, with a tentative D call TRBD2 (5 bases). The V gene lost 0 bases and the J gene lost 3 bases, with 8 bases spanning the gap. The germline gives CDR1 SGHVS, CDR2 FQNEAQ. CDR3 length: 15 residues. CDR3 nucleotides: TGTGCCAGCAGCTTAGCAGGGCGGGACACCGGGGAGCTGTTTTTT. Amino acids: CASSLAGRDTGELFF.

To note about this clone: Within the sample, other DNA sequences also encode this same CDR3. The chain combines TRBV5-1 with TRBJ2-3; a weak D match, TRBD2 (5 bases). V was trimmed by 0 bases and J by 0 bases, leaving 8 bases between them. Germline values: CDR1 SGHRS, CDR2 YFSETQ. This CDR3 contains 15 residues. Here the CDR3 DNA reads TGCGCCAGCAGCTTGGCTAGCAGGAGCACAGATACGCAGTATTTT. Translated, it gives CASSLASRSTDTQYF.

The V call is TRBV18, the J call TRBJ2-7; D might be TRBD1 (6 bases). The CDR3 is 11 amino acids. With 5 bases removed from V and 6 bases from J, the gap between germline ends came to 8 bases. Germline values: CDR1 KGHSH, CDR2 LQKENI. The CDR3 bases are TGTGCCAGCTCAGCGACAGGCGAGCAGTACTTC. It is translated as CASSATGEQYF.

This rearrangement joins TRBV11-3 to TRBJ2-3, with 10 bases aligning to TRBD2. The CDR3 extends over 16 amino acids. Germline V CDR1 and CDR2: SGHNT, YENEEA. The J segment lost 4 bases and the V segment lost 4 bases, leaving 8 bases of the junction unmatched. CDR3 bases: TGTGCCAGCAGCTCCAAGCGGGAGGGCCCCCCAGATACGCAGTATTTT. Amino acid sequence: CASSSKREGPPDTQYF.

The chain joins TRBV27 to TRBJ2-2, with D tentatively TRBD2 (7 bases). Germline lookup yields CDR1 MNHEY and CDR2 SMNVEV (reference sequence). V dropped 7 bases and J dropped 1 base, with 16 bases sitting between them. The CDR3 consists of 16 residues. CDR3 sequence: CASTSEGEGNTGELFF. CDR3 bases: TGTGCCAGCACCTCAGAGGGGGAGGGGAACACCGGGGAGCTGTTTTTT.

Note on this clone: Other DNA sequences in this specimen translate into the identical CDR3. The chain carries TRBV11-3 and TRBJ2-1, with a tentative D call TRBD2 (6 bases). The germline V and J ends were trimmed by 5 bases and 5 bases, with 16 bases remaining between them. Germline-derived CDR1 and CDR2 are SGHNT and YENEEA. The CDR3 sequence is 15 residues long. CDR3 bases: TGTGCCAGCAGCGGGGGGACTTGGAACAACAATGAGCAGTTCTTC. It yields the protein CASSGGTWNNNEQFF.

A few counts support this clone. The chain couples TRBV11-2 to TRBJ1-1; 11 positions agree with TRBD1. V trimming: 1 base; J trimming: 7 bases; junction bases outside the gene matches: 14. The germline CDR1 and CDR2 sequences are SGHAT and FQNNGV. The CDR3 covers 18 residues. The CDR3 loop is CASSLARLGTGGLNEAFF. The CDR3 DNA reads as TGTGCCAGCAGCTTAGCTCGCCTTGGGACAGGGGGTTTAAATGAAGCTTTCTTT.

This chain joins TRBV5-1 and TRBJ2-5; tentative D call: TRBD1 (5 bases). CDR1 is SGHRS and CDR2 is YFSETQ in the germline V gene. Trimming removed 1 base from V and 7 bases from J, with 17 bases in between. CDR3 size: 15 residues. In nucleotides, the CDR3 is TGCGCCAGCAGCTTGAGCAGGGCCCCTCAGGGGACCCAGTACTTC. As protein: CASSLSRAPQGTQYF.

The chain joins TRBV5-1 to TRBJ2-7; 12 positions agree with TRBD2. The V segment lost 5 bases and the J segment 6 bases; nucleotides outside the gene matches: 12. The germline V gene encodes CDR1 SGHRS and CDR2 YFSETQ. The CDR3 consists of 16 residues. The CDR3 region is CASSLTSGSPLIEQYF. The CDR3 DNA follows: TGCGCCAGCAGTCTGACTAGCGGGAGCCCTCTGATCGAGCAGTACTTC.